This note documents a single T cell receptor beta chain sequence. Its antigen is undetermined. PCR involved 60 Vbeta and 13 Jbeta primers. Sequencing used immunoSEQ multiplex PCR; TCRdb keeps in-frame clones, though not all of them. The repertoire consists of 110,000 to 150,000 clones, with 60% to 75% occurring once and the leading ten covering approximately 6.8%. The record originates from a study of cytomegalovirus exposure and HLA in healthy donors. The CDR3 has 13 amino acids. The V segment lost 0 bases and the J segment 12 bases; nucleotides outside the gene matches: 6. The germline CDR1 and CDR2 sequences are SGHRS and YFSETQ. Study findings and constraints: Reportedly, TCR beta sequences accurately predicted HLA-A and HLA-B alleles in most subjects. As a later analysis showed, a missense DCLRE1C variant was linked to trimming of TCR beta V- and J-genes.

Sequenced material: PBMCs. V gene TRBV5-1 combines with J gene TRBJ2-4; 7 bases agree with TRBD2. This receptor was identified in a man aged 25-45 years in good health and CMV-seronegative. CDR3 in DNA: TGCGCCAGCAGCTTGGAGCGGGGTCGCAGTCAGTACTTC. This sequence encodes CASSLERGRSQYF.